Given below is one T cell receptor (beta chain) in context. In the CD4+ fraction, cells were divided into CD45RA+ naive and CD45RA-negative memory subsets. Germline V lookup: CDR1 LNHDA, CDR2 SQIVND (reference sequence). The CDR3 sequence is 13 residues long. The V gene lost 8 bases and the J gene lost 7 bases, with 15 bases spanning the gap. The entry originates in a study of shared clonotypes between healthy human individuals. Whole-study context: Each donor's CD4 naive and CD4 memory cells filled three plates apiece, CD8 naive two, and CD8 memory one.

TCRdb's copy holds only in-frame clones and misses some; the assay was immunoSEQ multiplex PCR. The table has 950,000 to 1,100,000 clones, about three quarters seen once; the top ten hold approximately 1.3%. The rearrangement uses TRBV19 and TRBJ2-1, with D hard to call. This sequence originates from a man younger than 35 in good health. Sequenced input: memory CD4+ T cells sorted from blood. As to subset: CD45RA-negative fraction. The CDR3 nucleotides read TGTGCCAGTCGCCCCTTGGGGATTAATGAGCAGTTCTTC. This encodes CASRPLGINEQFF.